Below, 30 T cell receptor beta chains from the same sample are listed, as sequenced in a study of metastatic and nonmetastatic thyroid tumors. No patient had received any treatment before thyroid surgery. TCRdb re-called the PCR reads via MiXCR. This table has roughly 25,000 clones, 15% appearing once. Sample: blood. The receptor source for this set is a female donor with papillary thyroid cancer or a benign thyroid nodule (not recorded which). Some clones in this sample may be carry-over from other donors' samples.

This clone was detected only a few times. The chain recombines TRBV27 with TRBJ1-1; no clear D gene. The V gene lost 5 bases and the J gene lost 2 bases, with 15 bases spanning the gap. In germline, CDR1 is MNHEY, CDR2 SMNVEV (reference sequence). The length of the CDR3 is 15 residues. The CDR3 sequence: CASSPPGVPNTEAFF. CDR3 bases: TGTGCCAGCAGTCCTCCCGGGGTGCCTAACACTGAAGCTTTCTTT.

Within the sample, this clone is medium-sized. The rearrangement joins TRBV4-3 to TRBJ2-7; 9 bases are shared with TRBD1. J lost 0 bases, V lost 1 base, and 1 base had no gene match. Germline loops: CDR1 LGHNA, CDR2 YSLEER. The CDR3 runs to 15 residues. CDR3 nucleotides: TGCGCCAGCAGCCAAGGGACAGGGGCCTCCTACGAGCAGTACTTC. Residues: CASSQGTGASYEQYF.

This clone was seen at least ten times. The chain couples TRBV20-1 to TRBJ2-5; TRBD2 matches 10 bases. CDR3 length equals 17 residues. Trimming at V came to 0 bases and at J to 5 bases, leaving 12 bases not matched to a gene. CDR1 is DFQATT, CDR2 SNEGSKA, per germline (reference sequence). CDR3 sequence: CSARDITSGNDRETQYF. The CDR3 nucleotides read TGCAGTGCTAGAGATATCACTAGCGGGAACGATAGGGAGACCCAGTACTTC.

The chain is built from TRBV14 and TRBJ2-5; a weak D match, TRBD2 (6 bases). Deletions cut 4 bases from V and 7 bases from J, with 16 bases between. This CDR3 is built from 14 residues. In germline, CDR1 is SGHDN, CDR2 FVKESK. The CDR3 nucleotides read TGTGCCAGCAGCCGCGATCTAGCGATAGGGACCCAGTACTTC. Translated: CASSRDLAIGTQYF.

This clone was picked up many times. This chain links TRBV11-3 with TRBJ2-1, with D unresolved. Trimming stripped 5 bases from V and 5 bases from J, with 13 bases between. The germline V gene has CDR1 SGHNT and CDR2 YENEEA. CDR3 size: 14 residues. In DNA form, the CDR3 reads TGTGCCAGCAGCGCGAGTCAGGCGGACAATGAGCAGTTCTTC. It specifies CASSASQADNEQFF.

This clone occurred many times. The chain recombines TRBV4-3 with TRBJ2-7; 7 bases are a match to TRBD2. The CDR3 length is 15 residues. The trim removed 0 bases at V and 0 bases at J, leaving 2 bases unmatched. Per germline, CDR1 LGHNA and CDR2 YSLEER. This chain's CDR3 is CASSQEPSGSYEQYF. The CDR3 coding sequence is TGCGCCAGCAGCCAAGAGCCTAGCGGCTCCTACGAGCAGTACTTC.

This clone was counted many times. The chain has TRBV6-2 or TRBV6-3 and TRBJ1-2; D is undetermined. The V and J ends lost 6 bases and 2 bases respectively, with 22 bases between them. Germline lookup yields CDR1 MNHEY and CDR2 SVGEGT. The CDR3 has 17 amino acids. CDR3 region: CASSAPMMGMVNYGYTF. The CDR3 region has the DNA TGTGCCAGCAGCGCCCCGATGATGGGGATGGTAAACTATGGCTACACCTTC.

This clone was seen at least ten times. J is TRBJ2-1 and V is TRBV5-6, with 11 positions matching TRBD2. This CDR3 is 19 amino acids long. Per germline, CDR1 SGHDT and CDR2 YYEEEE. V dropped 0 bases and J dropped 1; count of bases not matched to a gene: 9. The CDR3 is CASSLEGLAVLSSYNEQFF. CDR3 sequence (DNA): TGTGCCAGCAGCTTGGAGGGACTAGCGGTTCTAAGTTCCTACAATGAGCAGTTCTTC.

Many counts were recorded for this clone. At one end, the junction sequence differs from germline, possibly due to a read error. The chain employs TRBV20-1 and TRBJ2-1; possible D gene TRBD1, 6 bases. Germline assignment: CDR1 DFQATT and CDR2 SNEGSKA (reference sequence). The CDR3 has 13 amino acids. CDR3 loop: CSAHPGHGMPLIF. CDR3 in DNA: TGCAGTGCTCACCCGGGACACGGAATGCCCCTTATCTTC.

The rearrangement uses TRBV11-3 and TRBJ2-7; the match to TRBD2 covers 8 bases. Germline V CDR1 and CDR2: SGHNT, YENEEA. V was clipped by 6 bases and J by 6 bases; unmatched bases: 13. This CDR3 is 15 amino acids long. CDR3 DNA sequence: TGTGCCAGCAGACCCCTTACGGGAGGGCCAGGCGAGCAGTACTTC. It codes for CASRPLTGGPGEQYF.

Sample share makes this clone medium-sized. The chain couples TRBV7-2 to TRBJ2-7, with a weak D call TRBD2 (7 bases). This CDR3 is built from 15 residues. CDR1 is SGHTA and CDR2 is FQGNSA in the germline V gene. Trimming left V 1 base short and J 2 bases short, with 12 bases between. CDR3 nucleotides: TGTGCCAGCAGCTTAGAGGGGGGGCGGCCCTACGAGCAGTACTTC. Amino acids: CASSLEGGRPYEQYF.

In its sample, this clone was seen many times. The chain is built from TRBV24-1 and TRBJ2-5; D might be TRBD1 (6 bases). The ends were cut back, 2 bases at V and 4 bases at J, with 10 bases in the middle. The CDR3 spans 14 residues. CDR1 and CDR2 from the germline V gene are KGHDR and SFDVKD. CDR3 loop: CATSDSGAGETQYF. DNA of the CDR3: TGTGCCACCAGTGATTCAGGGGCTGGAGAGACCCAGTACTTC.

This clone was counted many times. CDR3 residues: CAISESVGPTEAFF. CDR3 nucleotides: TGTGCCATCAGTGAGTCTGTGGGTCCTACTGAAGCTTTCTTT. The J gene is TRBJ1-1, the V gene TRBV10-3; D remains unclear. V lost 0 bases, J lost 5 bases, and 10 bases lay in between. This CDR3 contains 14 residues. Germline-derived CDR1 and CDR2 are ENHRY and SYGVKD.

This chain joins TRBV28 and TRBJ1-2; D unclear. V lost 2 bases and J lost 1, with 5 bases in between. Germline V gives CDR1 MDHEN, CDR2 SYDVKM. The CDR3 has 13 residues. The CDR3 protein is CASSLVDNYGYTF. The DNA of the CDR3 is TGTGCCAGCAGTTTAGTGGATAACTATGGCTACACCTTC.

This clone was recorded at least ten times. This rearrangement joins TRBV27 to TRBJ1-1; 9 bases align to TRBD1. There are 15 residues in the CDR3. V shed 4 bases, J shed 1 base, and the junction held 4 bases outside the gene matches. Looked up from germline, CDR1 is MNHEY and CDR2 is SMNVEV (reference sequence). CDR3 region: CASSSLGQGNTEAFF. The CDR3 DNA reads as TGTGCCAGCAGTTCTCTGGGACAGGGGAACACTGAAGCTTTCTTT.

This clone was picked up a small number of times. The rearrangement joins TRBV6-2 or TRBV6-3 to TRBJ1-1; unclear D gene. V was cut by 6 bases and J by 4 bases, with 12 bases left in between. The CDR3 runs to 13 residues. Looked up from germline, CDR1 is MNHEY and CDR2 is SVGEGT. The CDR3 loop is CASSLNLGTEAFF. The DNA of the CDR3 is TGTGCCAGCAGCTTAAACTTGGGCACTGAAGCTTTCTTT.

The genes are TRBV4-1 and TRBJ1-2, with 9 bases aligning to TRBD1. This CDR3 has 15 residues. After removal of 4 bases from V and 5 bases from J, the junction contained 8 bases not matched to a gene. Per the germline V gene, CDR1 is MGHRA and CDR2 is YSYEKL. CDR3 loop: CASSPRTGDGYGYTF. DNA of the CDR3: TGCGCCAGCAGCCCCCGGACAGGGGATGGGTATGGCTACACCTTC.

This clone was counted at least ten times. The V and J genes are TRBV30 and TRBJ1-5; 7 nucleotides match TRBD1. V dropped 2 bases and J dropped 0; count of bases not matched to a gene: 4. Germline V gene data show CDR1 as GTSNPN and CDR2 as SVGIG (reference sequence). This CDR3 contains 15 residues. CDR3 sequence (DNA): TGTGCCTGGAGTCGGGACAGCCATAGCAATCAGCCCCAGCATTTT. Translated, it gives CAWSRDSHSNQPQHF.

In this sample, this clone is medium-sized. V is TRBV28 and J is TRBJ2-7; D is uncertain. Germline V gives CDR1 MDHEN, CDR2 SYDVKM. Trimming took 6 bases from V and 6 from J, leaving 21 bases between them. This CDR3 region has 15 residues. DNA of the CDR3: TGTGCCAGCAGCCTAAATGGGAAGACCGCGGCCGAGCAGTACTTC. Translation: CASSLNGKTAAEQYF.

This clone was recorded many times. The V call is TRBV30, the J call TRBJ1-1; 8 bases map to TRBD1. Per germline, CDR1 GTSNPN and CDR2 SVGIG (reference sequence). This CDR3 spans 16 amino acids. The junction had 12 bases not matched to a gene; V was cut back by 3 bases and J by 3 bases. This chain's CDR3 is CAWSRTGGRVDTEAFF. The CDR3 nucleotides are TGTGCCTGGAGCCGAACAGGGGGGCGCGTCGACACTGAAGCTTTCTTT. The variable domain in full, with the rest retrieved from reference TRBV30 and TRBJ1-1, is SQTIHQWPATLVQPVGSPLSLECTVEGTSNPNLYWYRQAAGRGLQLLFYSVGIGQISSEVPQNLSASRPQDRQFILSSKKLLLSDSGFYLCAWSRTGGRVDTEAFFGQGTRLTVV.

This clone was seen many times. This sequence joins TRBV27 and TRBJ2-5; possible D gene TRBD1, 5 bases. Trimming left V 6 bases short and J 5 bases short, with 13 bases between. Per germline, CDR1 MNHEY and CDR2 SMNVEV (reference sequence). The CDR3 extends over 13 amino acids. CDR3 sequence reads: CASSPEGAETQYF. The CDR3 nucleotides are TGTGCCAGCAGCCCAGAAGGGGCGGAGACCCAGTACTTC.

This clone was picked up many times. The V gene is TRBV6-1, the J gene TRBJ1-5, with D possibly TRBD1 on 5 matching bases. V lost 5 bases and J lost 1, with 9 bases in between. CDR3 length equals 14 residues. Germline V gene lookup returns CDR1 MNHNS and CDR2 SASEGT. In nucleotides, the CDR3 is TGTGCCAGCAGTTCAGGGAGGAGCAATCAGCCCCAGCATTTT. It is translated as CASSSGRSNQPQHF.

This clone has at least ten counts. This chain uses TRBV27 with TRBJ2-1; TRBD2 matches at 10 bases. The CDR3 runs to 16 residues. With V trimmed by 7 bases and J by 0 bases, 6 bases remained unmatched. Germline V CDR1 and CDR2: MNHEY, SMNVEV (reference sequence). The CDR3 here is CASKGTSAFSYNEQFF. CDR3 bases: TGTGCCAGCAAAGGGACTAGCGCATTCTCCTACAATGAGCAGTTCTTC.

This clone was found many times. The chain carries TRBV7-9 and TRBJ2-7, with a weak D call TRBD1 (5 bases). Germline V CDR1 and CDR2: SEHNR, FQNEAQ (reference sequence). V lost 2 bases, J lost 3 bases, and 8 bases lay in between. The length of the CDR3 is 13 residues. The CDR3 region is CASSLSDSYEQYF. For the CDR3, the DNA is TGTGCCAGCAGCTTATCAGACAGCTACGAGCAGTACTTC.

This clone was detected ten times or more. V gene TRBV9 combines with J gene TRBJ2-3; 9 nucleotides match TRBD1. Germline values: CDR1 SGDLS, CDR2 YYNGEE. The CDR3 is 15 residues long. J gave up 4 bases and V 3 bases, and 6 bases lay outside the gene matches. The CDR3 sequence is CASSDGTGFSDTQYF. The CDR3 DNA reads as TGTGCCAGCAGCGACGGGACAGGGTTTTCAGATACGCAGTATTTT.

This clone appeared many times. The chain employs TRBV20-1 and TRBJ2-1; D uncertain. V was trimmed by 4 bases and J by 6 bases, leaving 22 bases between them. Germline V lookup: CDR1 DFQATT, CDR2 SNEGSKA (reference sequence). The CDR3 loop spans 16 amino acids. CDR3 loop: CSANGVGLDPLNEQFF. The CDR3 nucleotides are TGCAGTGCTAATGGGGTCGGGCTAGACCCCCTCAATGAGCAGTTCTTC.

The genes are TRBV24-1 and TRBJ2-3; TRBD1 is a possible D gene (5 bases). The germline V gene has CDR1 KGHDR and CDR2 SFDVKD. CDR3 size: 15 residues. CDR3: CSKTTTVTSTDTQYF. The CDR3 nucleotides are TGTTCCAAAACAACGACAGTCACTAGCACAGATACGCAGTATTTT.

This clone has a count of ten or more. J is TRBJ2-3 and V is TRBV3-1, with 10 bases fitting TRBD2. This CDR3 spans 16 amino acids. The germline CDR1 and CDR2 sequences are LGHDT and YNNKEL (reference sequence). Unmatched junction bases numbered 13, after V lost 8 bases and J lost 5 bases. CDR3 loop: CASSAKSGRAEDTQYF. The CDR3 nucleotides are TGTGCCAGCTCAGCTAAAAGCGGGAGGGCCGAAGATACGCAGTATTTT.

This clone has ten or more counts. The chain is built from TRBV7-2 and TRBJ2-5; 8 nucleotides align to TRBD2. V was pared by 7 bases and J by 5 bases, with 12 bases of the junction left unmatched. This CDR3 spans 15 amino acids. Per germline, CDR1 SGHTA and CDR2 FQGNSA. The CDR3 bases are TGTGCCAGCACCCCCGGGGGGGGAAATAGTGAGACCCAGTACTTC. It encodes CASTPGGGNSETQYF.

This clone is labeled as medium-sized. The CDR3 DNA reads TGTGCCAGCAGACATGGGGCCTACGAGCAGTACTTC. This sequence encodes CASRHGAYEQYF. The V gene is TRBV2, the J gene TRBJ2-7; no definite D call. This CDR3 is built from 12 residues. The germline V and J ends were trimmed by 6 bases and 2 bases, with 8 bases remaining between them. Germline CDR1 and CDR2: SNHLY and FYNNEI.